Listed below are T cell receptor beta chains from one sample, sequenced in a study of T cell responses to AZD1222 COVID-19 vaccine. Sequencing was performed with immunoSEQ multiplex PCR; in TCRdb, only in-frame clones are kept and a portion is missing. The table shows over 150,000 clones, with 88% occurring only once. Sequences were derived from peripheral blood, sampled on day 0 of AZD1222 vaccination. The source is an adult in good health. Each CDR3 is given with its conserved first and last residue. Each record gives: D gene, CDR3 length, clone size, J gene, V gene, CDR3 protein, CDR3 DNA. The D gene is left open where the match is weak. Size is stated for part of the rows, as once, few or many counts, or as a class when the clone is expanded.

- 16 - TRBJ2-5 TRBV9 CASSVSPRGGQETQYF TGTGCCAGCAGCGTATCTCCGCGGGGTGGCCAAGAGACCCAGTACTTC
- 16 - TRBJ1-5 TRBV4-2 CASSQDFQQPGQPQHF TGTGCCAGCAGCCAAGATTTTCAGCAGCCGGGTCAGCCCCAGCATTTT
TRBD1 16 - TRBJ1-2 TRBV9 CASSVEIRPGGYGYTF TGTGCCAGCAGCGTGGAGATTCGACCAGGGGGCTATGGCTACACCTTC
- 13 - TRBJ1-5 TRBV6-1 CASSDEVPMAQHF TGTGCCAGCAGTGATGAGGTTCCAATGGCCCAGCATTTT
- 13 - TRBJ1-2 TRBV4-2 CASSQDDISGYTF TGTGCCAGCAGCCAAGATGATATAAGTGGCTACACCTTC
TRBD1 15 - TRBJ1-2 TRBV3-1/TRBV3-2 CASSPTGTGPYGYTF TGTGCCAGCAGCCCGACCGGGACAGGGCCCTATGGCTACACCTTC
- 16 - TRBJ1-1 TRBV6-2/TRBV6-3 CASSYPRGGLNTEAFF TGTGCCAGCAGTTACCCCAGGGGCGGGTTGAACACTGAAGCTTTCTTT
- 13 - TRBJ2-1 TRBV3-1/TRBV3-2 CASTPGGGNEQFF TGTGCCAGCACTCCGGGGGGCGGCAATGAGCAGTTCTTC
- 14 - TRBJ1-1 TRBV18 CASSPQDSATEAFF TGTGCCAGCTCACCTCAGGACAGCGCCACTGAAGCTTTCTTT
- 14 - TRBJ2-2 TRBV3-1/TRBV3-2 CASSRAENTGELFF TGTGCCAGCAGTAGGGCGGAGAACACCGGGGAGCTGTTTTTT
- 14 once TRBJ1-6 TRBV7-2 CASSSDRVNSPLHF TGTGCCAGCAGCTCCGACAGAGTTAATTCACCCCTCCACTTT
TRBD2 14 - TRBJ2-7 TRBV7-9 CASSLTERGGEQYF TGTGCCAGCAGCCTGACGGAGCGGGGTGGCGAGCAGTACTTC
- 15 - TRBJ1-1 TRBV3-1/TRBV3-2 CASSLGATSNTEAFF TGTGCCAGCAGCTTAGGGGCGACTTCGAACACTGAAGCTTTCTTT
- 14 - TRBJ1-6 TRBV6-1 CASSEELGRSPLHF TGTGCCAGCAGTGAAGAGCTAGGGCGTTCACCCCTCCACTTT
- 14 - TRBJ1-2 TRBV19 CASRTTTGSYGYTF TGTGCCAGCCGAACGACAACAGGGTCTTATGGCTACACCTTC
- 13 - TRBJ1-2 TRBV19 CASSPGGDYGYTF TGTGCCAGTAGCCCGGGGGGGGACTATGGCTACACCTTC
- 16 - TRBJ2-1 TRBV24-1 CATSDGLATSYNEQFF TGTGCCACCAGTGACGGGCTAGCCACATCCTACAATGAGCAGTTCTTC
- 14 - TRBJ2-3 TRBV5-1 CASRPLGGTDTQYF TGCGCCAGCAGACCTTTAGGGGGCACAGATACGCAGTATTTT
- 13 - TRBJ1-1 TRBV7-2 CASSTQGNTEAFF TGTGCCAGCAGTACACAGGGGAACACTGAAGCTTTCTTT
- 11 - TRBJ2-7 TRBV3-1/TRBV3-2 CASSRAGEQYF TGTGCCAGCAGCCGCGCGGGCGAGCAGTACTTC
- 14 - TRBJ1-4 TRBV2 CASSVQGRDEKLFF TGTGCCAGCAGTGTACAGGGACGGGATGAAAAACTGTTTTTT
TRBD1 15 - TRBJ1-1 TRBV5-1 CASSHATGVNTEAFF TGCGCCAGCAGCCACGCGACAGGGGTGAACACTGAAGCTTTCTTT
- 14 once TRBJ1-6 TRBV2 CASRGDSYNSPLHF TGTGCCAGCAGGGGTGACAGTTATAATTCACCCCTCCACTTT
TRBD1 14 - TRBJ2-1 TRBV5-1 CASSPGQGGGEQFF TGCGCCAGCTCACCGGGACAGGGTGGGGGTGAGCAGTTCTTC
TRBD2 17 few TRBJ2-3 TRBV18 CASSAPLAGATTDTQYF TGTGCCAGCTCAGCGCCTCTAGCGGGAGCGACCACAGATACGCAGTATTTT
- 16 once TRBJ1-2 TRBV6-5 CASSYNERSQVYGYTF TGTGCCAGCAGTTACAATGAGCGGTCACAGGTCTATGGCTACACCTTC
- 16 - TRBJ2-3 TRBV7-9 CASSLGEPFVKDTQYF TGTGCCAGCAGCTTGGGGGAGCCTTTTGTCAAAGATACGCAGTATTTT
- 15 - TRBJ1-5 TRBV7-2 CASSLVGHGNQPQHF TGTGCCAGCAGCCTTGTTGGTCACGGCAATCAGCCCCAGCATTTT
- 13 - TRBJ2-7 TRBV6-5 CASSPSPRREQYF TGTGCCAGCAGCCCATCCCCCAGGCGCGAGCAGTACTTC
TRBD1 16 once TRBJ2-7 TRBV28 CASSLRRTGGLTEQYF TGTGCCAGCAGTTTGCGACGGACAGGGGGCCTTACCGAGCAGTACTTC
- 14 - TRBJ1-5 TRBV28 CASSLPGGNQPQHF TGTGCCAGCAGTTTACCGGGGGGCAATCAGCCCCAGCATTTT
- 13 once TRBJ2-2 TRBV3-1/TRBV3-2 CASSHRDTGELFF TGTGCCAGCAGCCACAGGGACACCGGGGAGCTGTTTTTT
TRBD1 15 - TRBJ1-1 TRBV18 CASSKQGGLNTEAFF TGTGCCAGCTCAAAACAGGGGGGCCTGAACACTGAAGCTTTCTTT
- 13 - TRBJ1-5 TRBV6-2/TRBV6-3 CASSYGEKQPQHF TGTGCCAGCAGTTACGGGGAAAAACAGCCCCAGCATTTT
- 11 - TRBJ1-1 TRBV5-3 CARSLNTEAFF TGTGCCAGAAGCTTGAACACTGAAGCTTTCTTT
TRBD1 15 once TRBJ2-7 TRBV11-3 CASSLAPGQPYEQYF TGTGCCAGCAGCTTAGCCCCGGGACAGCCCTACGAGCAGTACTTC
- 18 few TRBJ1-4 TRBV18 CASSPIYRGRAENEKLFF TGTGCCAGCTCACCTATTTATCGCGGCAGGGCGGAAAATGAAAAACTGTTTTTT
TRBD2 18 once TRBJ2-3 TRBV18 CASSYQQTSGVNTDTQYF TGTGCCAGCTCTTATCAGCAGACTAGCGGGGTTAACACAGATACGCAGTATTTT
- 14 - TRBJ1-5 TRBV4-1 CASSQGEGRVPQHF TGCGCCAGCAGCCAAGGGGAGGGTCGCGTGCCCCAGCATTTT
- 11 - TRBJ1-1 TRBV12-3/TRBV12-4 CASTLGTEAFF TGTGCCAGCACCCTCGGCACTGAAGCTTTCTTT
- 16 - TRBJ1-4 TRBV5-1 CASSRSGFTTNEKLFF TGCGCCAGCAGCCGGTCTGGGTTCACGACTAATGAAAAACTGTTTTTT
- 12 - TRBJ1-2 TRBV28 CASSYRGWGYTF TGTGCCAGCAGTTACCGGGGTTGGGGCTACACCTTC
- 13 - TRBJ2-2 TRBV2 CASSDVRAGELFF TGTGCCAGCAGTGACGTCAGAGCCGGGGAGCTGTTTTTT
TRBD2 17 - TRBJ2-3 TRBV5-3 CARSYLLAGFLTDTQYF TGTGCCAGAAGTTACCTACTAGCGGGGTTCCTCACAGATACGCAGTATTTT
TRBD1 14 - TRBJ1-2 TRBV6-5 CASSYYGQGYGYTF TGTGCCAGCAGTTACTACGGACAGGGCTATGGCTACACCTTC
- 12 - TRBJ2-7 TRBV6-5 CASSRDSGEQYF TGTGCCAGCAGTAGGGATTCGGGAGAGCAGTACTTC
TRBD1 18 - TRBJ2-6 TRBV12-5 CASGLVRGQGAGANVLTF TGTGCTAGTGGTTTGGTACGAGGGCAGGGGGCCGGGGCCAACGTCCTGACTTTC
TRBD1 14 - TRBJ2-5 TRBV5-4 CASSPRQGQETQYF TGTGCCAGCAGCCCCAGACAGGGCCAAGAGACCCAGTACTTC
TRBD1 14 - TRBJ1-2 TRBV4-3 CASSQGRDRGGYTF TGCGCCAGCAGCCAAGGTCGGGACAGGGGTGGCTACACCTTC
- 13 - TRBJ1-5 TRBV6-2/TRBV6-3 CASSSVGAQPQHF TGTGCCAGCAGTTCGGTGGGCGCCCAGCCCCAGCATTTT
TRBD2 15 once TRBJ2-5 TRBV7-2 CASSLMAGGLETQYF TGTGCCAGCAGCTTAATGGCGGGGGGGCTGGAGACCCAGTACTTC
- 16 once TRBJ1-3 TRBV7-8 CASGGAGEYSGNTIYF TGTGCCAGCGGAGGGGCAGGGGAATACTCTGGAAACACCATATATTTT
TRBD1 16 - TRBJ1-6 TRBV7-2 CASSLVIGTVNSPLHF TGTGCCAGCAGCTTAGTAATCGGGACAGTTAATTCACCCCTCCACTTT
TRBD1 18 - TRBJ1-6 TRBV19 CASSITGTGGVHNSPLHF TGTGCCAGTAGTATCACAGGGACAGGGGGGGTGCATAATTCACCCCTCCACTTT
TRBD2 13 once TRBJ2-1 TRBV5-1 CASALAGGYEQFF TGCGCCAGCGCACTAGCGGGGGGATATGAGCAGTTCTTC
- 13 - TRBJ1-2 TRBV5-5 CASSPQGTYGYTF TGTGCCAGCAGCCCCCAGGGGACCTATGGCTACACCTTC
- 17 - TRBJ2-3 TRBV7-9 CASSYRIGGGNTDTQYF TGTGCCAGCAGCTACAGGATAGGGGGCGGGAACACAGATACGCAGTATTTT
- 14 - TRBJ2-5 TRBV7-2 CASSPWAGQETQYF TGTGCCAGCAGCCCTTGGGCAGGGCAAGAGACCCAGTACTTC
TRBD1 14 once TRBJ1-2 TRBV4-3 CASSQGQGAYGYTF TGCGCCAGCAGCCAAGGACAGGGGGCCTATGGCTACACCTTC